The 14 T cell receptor beta chains reported below all come from one sample, sequenced in a study of cytomegalovirus exposure and HLA in healthy donors. 60 Vbeta and 13 Jbeta primers were used in PCR. The table came from immunoSEQ multiplex PCR; TCRdb's copy has only in-frame clones and leaves some out. The table has 50,000 to 70,000 clones, 83% seen once. Sequenced sample: PBMCs. The receptors originated from a human donor in good health.

The J gene is TRBJ2-7, the V gene TRBV6-1; 10 bases map to TRBD1. This CDR3 comprises 15 residues. Trimming removed 7 bases from V and 0 bases from J; junction bases left unmatched: 6. Germline assignment: CDR1 MNHNS and CDR2 SASEGT. CDR3 DNA sequence: TGTGCCAGCAATGTCCGGGACAGGGGCTCCTACGAGCAGTACTTC. This encodes CASNVRDRGSYEQYF.

This clone was counted a few times. This rearrangement joins TRBV4-3 to TRBJ2-6, with 7 bases identical to TRBD1. Germline assignment: CDR1 LGHNA and CDR2 YSLEER. J lost 0 bases, V lost 4 bases, and 3 bases had no gene match. This CDR3 spans 16 amino acids. In nucleotides, the CDR3 is TGCGCCAGCAGCCGTGGACAGGCCTCTGGGGCCAACGTCCTGACTTTC. This gives the protein CASSRGQASGANVLTF.

In this sample, this clone turned up a few times. The genes are TRBV10-3 and TRBJ1-2; D is possibly TRBD1 (6 bases). The CDR3 consists of 19 residues. V shed 0 bases and J shed 6 bases, with 26 bases lying between them. Per the germline V gene, CDR1 is ENHRY and CDR2 is SYGVKD. CDR3 nucleotides: TGTGCCATCAGTGAGTCGGGGACAAACGGTTGGGGCGTTGGGAATGGCTACACCTTC. This translates into CAISESGTNGWGVGNGYTF.

The J gene is TRBJ1-5, the V gene TRBV19, with TRBD1 matching over 9 bases. Unmatched junction bases numbered 13, after V lost 10 bases and J lost 6 bases. CDR1 LNHDA and CDR2 SQIVND come from the germline V gene (reference sequence). This CDR3 is 15 amino acids long. Written as DNA, the CDR3 is TGTGCCACTAACACGTGGGGACAGGGCCCTCAGCCCCAGCATTTT. Protein: CATNTWGQGPQPQHF.

About this clone itself: Other DNA sequences in this specimen translate into the identical CDR3. The chain joins TRBV5-8 to TRBJ1-3; the D is unclear. CDR3 size: 13 residues. Germline CDR1 is SGHTS and CDR2 is YDEGEE. Trimming stripped 2 bases from V and 4 bases from J, with 7 bases between. In DNA form, the CDR3 reads TGTGCCAGCAGCTTCAGAGGGGGAAACACCATATATTTT. Its translation: CASSFRGGNTIYF.

This clone was observed a single time. This rearrangement joins TRBV7-2 to TRBJ2-2; 12 positions match TRBD2. Trimming cost V 4 bases and J 9 bases; bases outside gene matches: 3. The CDR3 has 14 amino acids. Germline V gene lookup returns CDR1 SGHTA and CDR2 FQGNSA. In DNA form, the CDR3 reads TGTGCCAGCAGCTCTCTAGCGGGGGGGAGGGAGCTGTTTTTT. Protein product: CASSSLAGGRELFF. The full variable domain, rest sourced from reference TRBV7-2 and TRBJ2-2, is GAGVSQSPSNKVTEKGKDVELRCDPISGHTALYWYRQSLGQGLEFLIYFQGNSAPDKSGLPSDRFSAERTGGSVSTLTIQRTQQEDSAVYLCASSSLAGGRELFFGEGSRLTVL.

The chain links TRBV6-1 to TRBJ2-2; a possible D gene is TRBD2 (5 bases). The V gene's germline CDR1 is MNHNS and CDR2 SASEGT. The V and J ends lost 4 bases and 2 bases respectively, with 11 bases between them. The CDR3 is 15 residues long. The CDR3 loop is CASSGGRTNTGELFF. CDR3 DNA: TGTGCCAGCAGTGGGGGTAGGACTAACACCGGGGAGCTGTTTTTT.

V and J are TRBV2 and TRBJ1-4; D remains unclear. This CDR3 comprises 12 residues. Germline-derived CDR1 and CDR2 are SNHLY and FYNNEI. Trimming left V 3 bases short and J 5 bases short, with 4 bases between. The CDR3 DNA follows: TGTGCCAGCAGTGACCTGAATGAAAAACTGTTTTTT. Protein sequence: CASSDLNEKLFF.

This clone was counted a single time. This chain connects TRBV18 to TRBJ2-4; a weak D match, TRBD2 (7 bases). Trimming took 2 bases from V and 11 from J, leaving 22 bases between them. Per the germline V gene, CDR1 is KGHSH and CDR2 is LQKENI. There are 16 residues in the CDR3. CDR3 sequence: CASSPTGGPRRVVQYF. The CDR3 coding sequence is TGTGCCAGCTCACCAACCGGGGGGCCCCGTCGCGTGGTTCAGTACTTC.

The V call is TRBV13, the J call TRBJ2-7; 11 bases agree with TRBD2. This CDR3 region has 18 residues. J gave up 0 bases and V 2 bases, and 9 bases lay outside the gene matches. Germline V lookup: CDR1 PRHDT, CDR2 FYEKMQ (reference sequence). In nucleotides, the CDR3 is TGTGCCAGCAGCTTAAATATCCGGACTAGCGGGTACTCCTACGAGCAGTACTTC. This gives the protein CASSLNIRTSGYSYEQYF.

This clone showed up just once. J is TRBJ2-3 and V is TRBV5-4, with TRBD2 identical over 10 bases. With 2 bases clipped from V and 11 bases from J, the junction kept 8 bases outside the gene matches. Germline V CDR1 and CDR2: SGHNT, YYREEE (reference sequence). The CDR3 is 14 amino acids. The CDR3 protein is CASSLAGGPMGQYF. The CDR3 bases are TGTGCCAGCAGCTTAGCGGGAGGGCCTATGGGGCAGTATTTT.

The chain recombines TRBV7-2 with TRBJ1-2; D perhaps matches TRBD1 (6 bases). The CDR3 totals 14 residues. Trimming took off 5 bases at V and 8 bases at J, with 18 bases between the two ends. Looked up from germline, CDR1 is SGHTA and CDR2 is FQGNSA. The CDR3 is CASSPRQEKVGYTF. CDR3 nucleotides: TGTGCCAGCAGCCCCCGACAGGAAAAGGTCGGCTACACCTTC.

The chain couples TRBV2 to TRBJ2-4; D not certain. Germline V lookup: CDR1 SNHLY, CDR2 FYNNEI. V was shortened by 7 bases and J by 8 bases, with 18 bases between the two germline ends. The CDR3 runs to 14 residues. As DNA, the CDR3 is TGTGCCAGCAATATTGGTGGGCAAGAAGACATTCAGTACTTC. Translation gives CASNIGGQEDIQYF.

The rearrangement uses TRBV28 and TRBJ1-2, with D uncertain. V was trimmed by 2 bases and J by 2 bases, leaving 12 bases between them. The CDR3 runs to 15 residues. Looked up from germline, CDR1 is MDHEN and CDR2 is SYDVKM. In DNA, the CDR3 is TGTGCCAGCAGTTTAGGTGGGAGGGCGAACTATGGCTACACCTTC. This translates into CASSLGGRANYGYTF.